The entry below describes one TCR beta chain. Antigen: not known. Separation from the roughly 670-subject first cohort characterized the 120-subject validation cohort, to which the donors belonged. The data originate from a study of cytomegalovirus exposure and HLA in healthy donors. This CDR3 spans 15 amino acids. Trimming at V came to 6 bases and at J to 2 bases, leaving 4 bases not matched to a gene. Germline V lookup: CDR1 MNHEY, CDR2 SMNVEV (reference sequence). Sequenced by immunoSEQ multiplex PCR; TCRdb stores in-frame clones only, minus some. Among about 180,000 clones, 85% were seen once, and the ten largest hold approximately 15%. Whole-study findings and limits: Reports described diagnosis of cytomegalovirus status by the classifier as highly specific and sensitive. TCR sequences were mostly rare, though some public TCRs occurred in many donors. The listing of fewer than 200 TCR beta chains classed them as cytomegalovirus-associated.

The chain has TRBV27 and TRBJ2-6; 7 bases are a match to TRBD2. The sequencing sample was made of PBMCs. This TCR derives from a man between 18 and 35 years old in good health and CMV-seropositive. CDR3 DNA: TGTGCCAGCAGGAGTACTAGCGCTGGGGCCAACGTCCTGACTTTC. Amino acid sequence: CASRSTSAGANVLTF.